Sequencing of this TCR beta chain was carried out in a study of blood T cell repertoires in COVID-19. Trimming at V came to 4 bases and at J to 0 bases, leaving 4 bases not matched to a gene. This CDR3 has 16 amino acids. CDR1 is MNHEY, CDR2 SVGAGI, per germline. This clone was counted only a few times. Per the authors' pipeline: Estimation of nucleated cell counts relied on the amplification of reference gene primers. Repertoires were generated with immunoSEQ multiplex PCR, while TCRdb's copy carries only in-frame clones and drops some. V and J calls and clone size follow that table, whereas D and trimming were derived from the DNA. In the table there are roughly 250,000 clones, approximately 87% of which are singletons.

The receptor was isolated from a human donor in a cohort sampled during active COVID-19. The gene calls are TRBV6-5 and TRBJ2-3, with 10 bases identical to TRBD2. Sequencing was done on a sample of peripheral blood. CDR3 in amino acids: CASSSGLAASTDTQYF. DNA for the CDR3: TGTGCCAGCAGTTCCGGACTAGCGGCTAGCACAGATACGCAGTATTTT.